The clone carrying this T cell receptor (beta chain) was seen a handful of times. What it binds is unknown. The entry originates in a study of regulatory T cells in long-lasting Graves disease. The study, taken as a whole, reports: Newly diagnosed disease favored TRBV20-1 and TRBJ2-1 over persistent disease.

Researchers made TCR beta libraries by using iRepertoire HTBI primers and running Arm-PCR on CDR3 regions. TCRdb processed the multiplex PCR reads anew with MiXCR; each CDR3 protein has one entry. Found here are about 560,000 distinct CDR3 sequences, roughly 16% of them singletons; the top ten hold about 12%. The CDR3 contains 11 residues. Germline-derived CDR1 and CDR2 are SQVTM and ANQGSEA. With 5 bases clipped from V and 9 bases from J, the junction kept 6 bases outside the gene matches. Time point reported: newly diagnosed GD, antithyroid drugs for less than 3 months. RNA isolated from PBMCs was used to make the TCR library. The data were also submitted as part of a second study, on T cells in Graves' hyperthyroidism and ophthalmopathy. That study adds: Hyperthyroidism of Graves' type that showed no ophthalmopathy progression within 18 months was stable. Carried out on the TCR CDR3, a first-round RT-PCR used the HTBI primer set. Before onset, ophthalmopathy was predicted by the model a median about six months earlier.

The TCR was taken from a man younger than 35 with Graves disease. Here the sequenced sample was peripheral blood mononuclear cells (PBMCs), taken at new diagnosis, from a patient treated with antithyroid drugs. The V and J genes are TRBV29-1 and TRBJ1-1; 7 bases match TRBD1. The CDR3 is CSVPRQGKAFF. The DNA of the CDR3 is TGCAGCGTTCCCCGACAGGGAAAAGCTTTCTTT.